This T cell receptor beta chain was obtained from a study of T cell responses to AZD1222 COVID-19 vaccine. Study at large: Second-dose intervals near 4 or 12 weeks were combined.

This clone was detected only once. Its antigen remains unidentified. Deletions cut 3 bases from V and 7 bases from J, with 10 bases between. This CDR3 has 13 residues. Findings and limits, study-wide: Spike-spanning, vaccine-associated CD4 TCRs were dominant at 160-218 and 743-854. It was only after the peak T cell response that any repertoires were sampled.

The repertoire was sequenced with immunoSEQ multiplex PCR; TCRdb's copy has only in-frame clones and lacks some. The profile shows roughly 100,000 clones, around 90% of them singletons. The J gene is TRBJ2-1, the V gene TRBV12-3 or TRBV12-4; D may be TRBD2 (6 bases). The sequence was obtained from an adult in good health. The sequencing here drew on peripheral blood, taken on day 0 of AZD1222 vaccination. The CDR3 nucleotides read TGTGCCAGCAGTTTGGGGGGATGGAATGAGCAGTTCTTC. Translating gives CASSLGGWNEQFF.